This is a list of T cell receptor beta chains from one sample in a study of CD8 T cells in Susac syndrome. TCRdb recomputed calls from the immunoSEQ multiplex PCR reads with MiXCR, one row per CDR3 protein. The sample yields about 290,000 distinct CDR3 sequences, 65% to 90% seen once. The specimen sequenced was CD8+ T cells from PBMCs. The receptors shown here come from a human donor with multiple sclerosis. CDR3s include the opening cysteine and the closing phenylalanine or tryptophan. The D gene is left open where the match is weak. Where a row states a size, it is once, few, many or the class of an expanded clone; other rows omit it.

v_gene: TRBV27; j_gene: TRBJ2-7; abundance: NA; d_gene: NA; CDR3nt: TGTGCCAGCAGTTTTGCCCAGGGTAATTACTACGAGCAGTACTTC; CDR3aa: CASSFAQGNYYEQYF
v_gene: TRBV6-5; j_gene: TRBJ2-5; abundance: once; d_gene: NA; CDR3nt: TGTGCCAGCAGTTCAACAGGGTCCTGGGGGACCCAGTACTTC; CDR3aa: CASSSTGSWGTQYF
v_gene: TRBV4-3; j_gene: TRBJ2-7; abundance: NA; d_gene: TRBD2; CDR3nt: TGCGCCAGCAGCCAAGTGTGGCGGGAGGCCGACGAGCAGTACTTC; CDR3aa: CASSQVWREADEQYF
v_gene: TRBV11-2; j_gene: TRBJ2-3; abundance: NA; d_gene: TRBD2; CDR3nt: TGTGCCAGCAGCTTTGGGACTAGCGGGAGGTCAGATACGCAGTATTTT; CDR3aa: CASSFGTSGRSDTQYF
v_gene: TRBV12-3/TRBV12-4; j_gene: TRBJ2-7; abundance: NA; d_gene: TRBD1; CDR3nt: TGTGCCAGCAGCCCAGGACAGGGGGCGCTGAACGAGCAGTACTTC; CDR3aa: CASSPGQGALNEQYF
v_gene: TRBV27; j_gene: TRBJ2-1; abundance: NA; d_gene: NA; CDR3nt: TGTGCCAGCAGTCTAATCGGCTCCTACAATGAGCAGTTCTTC; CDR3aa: CASSLIGSYNEQFF
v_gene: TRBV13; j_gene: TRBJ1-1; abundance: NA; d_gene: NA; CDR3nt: TGTGCCAGCAGCGAAACCAGGGGTGACACTGAAGCTTTCTTT; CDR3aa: CASSETRGDTEAFF
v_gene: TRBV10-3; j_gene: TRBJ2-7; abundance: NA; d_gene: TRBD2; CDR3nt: TGTGCCATCAACCGAGCGGGAGGGGATTACGAGCAGTACTTC; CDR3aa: CAINRAGGDYEQYF
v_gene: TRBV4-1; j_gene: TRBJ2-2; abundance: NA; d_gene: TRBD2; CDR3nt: TGCGCCAGCACCGAAACCGGCGGGAGCGTCGCCGGGGAGCTGTTTTTT; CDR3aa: CASTETGGSVAGELFF
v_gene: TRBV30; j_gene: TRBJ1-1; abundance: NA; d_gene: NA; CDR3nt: TGTGCCTGGAGTGTTTTCTTGACAGTGAACACTGAAGCTTTCTTT; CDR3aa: CAWSVFLTVNTEAFF
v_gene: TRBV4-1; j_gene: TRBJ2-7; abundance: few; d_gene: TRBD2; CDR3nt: TGCGCCAGCAGCCCCCGGACTAGCGGGAGCTCCTACGAGCAGTACTTC; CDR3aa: CASSPRTSGSSYEQYF
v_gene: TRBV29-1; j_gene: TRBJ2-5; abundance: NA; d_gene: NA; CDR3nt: TGCAGCGTCAAAGGGGACCCGGGGACCCGGTACTTC; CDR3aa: CSVKGDPGTRYF
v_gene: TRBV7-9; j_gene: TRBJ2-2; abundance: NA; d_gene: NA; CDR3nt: TGTGCCAGCAGCTTAGGGGGCCCCAACACCGGGGAGCTGTTTTTT; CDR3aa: CASSLGGPNTGELFF
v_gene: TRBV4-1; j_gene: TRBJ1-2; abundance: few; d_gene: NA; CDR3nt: TGCGCCAGCAGCCAAGAGAGTCGGAGAAGCTACTATGGCTACACCTTC; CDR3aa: CASSQESRRSYYGYTF
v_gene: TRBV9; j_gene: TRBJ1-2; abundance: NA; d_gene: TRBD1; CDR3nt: TGTGCCAGCAGCGAGGGGACAGGTCGCTATGGCTACACCTTC; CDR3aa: CASSEGTGRYGYTF
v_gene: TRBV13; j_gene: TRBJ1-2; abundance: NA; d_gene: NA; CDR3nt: TGTGCCAGCAGCTTAGCACATCAGGCAGGGATGGCTGGTGGCTACACCTTC; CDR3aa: CASSLAHQAGMAGGYTF
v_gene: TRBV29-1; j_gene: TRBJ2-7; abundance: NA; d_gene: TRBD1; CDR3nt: TGCAGCGCCAGGGACAGGCCAACCTACGAGCAGTACTTC; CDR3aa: CSARDRPTYEQYF
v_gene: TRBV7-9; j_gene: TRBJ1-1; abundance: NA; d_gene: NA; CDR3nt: TGTGCCAGCAGCCATAGTGGAGTCAGTCCCTACACTGAAGCTTTCTTT; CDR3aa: CASSHSGVSPYTEAFF
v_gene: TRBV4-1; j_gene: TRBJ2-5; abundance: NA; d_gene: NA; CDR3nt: TGCGCCAGCAGCCAAGAATCTGGACGGGAAGAGACCCAGTACTTC; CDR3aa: CASSQESGREETQYF
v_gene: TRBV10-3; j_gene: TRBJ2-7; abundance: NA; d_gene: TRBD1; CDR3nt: TGTGCCATCAGTCAGACAGGGCCGGTCTCCTACGAGCAGTACTTC; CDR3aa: CAISQTGPVSYEQYF
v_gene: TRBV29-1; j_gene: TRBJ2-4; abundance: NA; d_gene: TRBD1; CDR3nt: TGCAGCGTCCCAGGACAGGGATTAGCCAAAAACATTCAGTACTTC; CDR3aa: CSVPGQGLAKNIQYF
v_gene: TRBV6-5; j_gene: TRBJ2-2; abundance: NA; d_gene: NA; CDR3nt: TGTGCCAGCAGTCCCCAGGGCACCGGGGAGCTGTTTTTT; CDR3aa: CASSPQGTGELFF
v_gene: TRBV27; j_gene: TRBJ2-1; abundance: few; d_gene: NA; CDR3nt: TGTGCCAGCTCGCCAAGGGGGTTCTACAATGAGCAGTTCTTC; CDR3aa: CASSPRGFYNEQFF
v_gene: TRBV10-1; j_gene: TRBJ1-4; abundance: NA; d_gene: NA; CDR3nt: TGCGCACCGGCTGAAAAACTGTTTTTT; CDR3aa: CAPAEKLFF
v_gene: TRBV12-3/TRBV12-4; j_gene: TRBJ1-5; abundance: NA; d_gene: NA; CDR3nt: TGTGCCAGCAGCGACAGCCTAAATCAGCCCCAGCATTTT; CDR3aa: CASSDSLNQPQHF
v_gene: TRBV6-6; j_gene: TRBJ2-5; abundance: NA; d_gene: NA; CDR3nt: TGTGCCAGCAGTTACTCGTCCCTCCAAGAGACCCAGTACTTC; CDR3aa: CASSYSSLQETQYF
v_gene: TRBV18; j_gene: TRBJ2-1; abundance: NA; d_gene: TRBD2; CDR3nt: TGTGCCAGCTCCCAAGGGACTAGCGGGTACTCCTACAATGAGCAGTTCTTC; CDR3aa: CASSQGTSGYSYNEQFF
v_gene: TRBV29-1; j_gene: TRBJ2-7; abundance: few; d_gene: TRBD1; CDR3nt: TGCAGCGTTGGAACAGGGGCTAGCTACGAGCAGTACTTC; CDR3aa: CSVGTGASYEQYF
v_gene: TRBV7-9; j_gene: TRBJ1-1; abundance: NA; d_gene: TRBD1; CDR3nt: TGTGCCAGCAGATCAGGGGGCGGCGTGAACACTGAAGCTTTCTTT; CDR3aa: CASRSGGGVNTEAFF
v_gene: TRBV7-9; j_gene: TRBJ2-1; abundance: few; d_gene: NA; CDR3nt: TGTGCCAGCGCTAGCGCTGGGGATGAGCAGTTCTTC; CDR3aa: CASASAGDEQFF
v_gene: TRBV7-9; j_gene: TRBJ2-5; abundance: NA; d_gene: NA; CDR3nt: TGTGCCAGCAGCTCACCCAGGACGGGGGCGATACGAGAGACCCAGTACTTC; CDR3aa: CASSSPRTGAIRETQYF
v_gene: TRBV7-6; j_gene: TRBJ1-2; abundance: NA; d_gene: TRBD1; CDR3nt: TGTGCCAGCAGCCCCGGGACAGGGGCTTCTGGCTACACCTTC; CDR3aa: CASSPGTGASGYTF
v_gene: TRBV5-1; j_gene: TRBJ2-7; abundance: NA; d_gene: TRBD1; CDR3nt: TGCGCCAGCAGCTTGGGGGCCCCCGAACAGGGGGTCGCCGAGCAGTACTTC; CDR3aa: CASSLGAPEQGVAEQYF
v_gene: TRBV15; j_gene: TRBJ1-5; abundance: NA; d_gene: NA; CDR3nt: TGTGCCACTTGGAGAGGAGATAGCAATCAGCCCCAGCATTTT; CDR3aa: CATWRGDSNQPQHF
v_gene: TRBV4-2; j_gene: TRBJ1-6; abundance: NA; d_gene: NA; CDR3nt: TGTGCCAGCGGAAGCACGGGTTATAATTCACCCCTCCACTTT; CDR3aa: CASGSTGYNSPLHF
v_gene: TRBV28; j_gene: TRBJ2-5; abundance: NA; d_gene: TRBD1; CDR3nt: TGTGCCAGCAGTTTACAGGGACAGAGGTACTTC; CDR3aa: CASSLQGQRYF
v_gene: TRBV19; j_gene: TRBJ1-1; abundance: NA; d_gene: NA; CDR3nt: TGTGCCAGTAGTACTTCCTCGACAGTCCTCAACATGAACACTGAAGCTTTCTTT; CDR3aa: CASSTSSTVLNMNTEAFF
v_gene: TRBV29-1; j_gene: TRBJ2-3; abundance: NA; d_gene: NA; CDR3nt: TGCAGCGTTGACGGTCTCTTAGATACGCAGTATTTT; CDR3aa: CSVDGLLDTQYF
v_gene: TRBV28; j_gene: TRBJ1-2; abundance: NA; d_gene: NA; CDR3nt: TGTGCCAGCAGTCTCGGGCTTTACGGTGGCTACACCTTC; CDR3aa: CASSLGLYGGYTF
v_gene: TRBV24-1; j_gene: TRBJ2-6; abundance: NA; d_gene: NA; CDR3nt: TGTGCCACCAGTGCTGGGGCCAACGTCCTGACTTTC; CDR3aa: CATSAGANVLTF
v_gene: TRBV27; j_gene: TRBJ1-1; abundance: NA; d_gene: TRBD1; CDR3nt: TGTGCCAGCAGTCCCGGGACAGGGGGTTTCACTGAAGCTTTCTTT; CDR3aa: CASSPGTGGFTEAFF
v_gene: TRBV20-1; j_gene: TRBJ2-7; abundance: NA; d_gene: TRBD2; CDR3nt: TGCAGTGCTATTCCAGCGGGGAGCTACGAGCAGTACTTC; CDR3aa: CSAIPAGSYEQYF
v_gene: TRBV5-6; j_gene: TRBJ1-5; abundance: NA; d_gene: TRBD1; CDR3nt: TGTGCCAGCAGCTTGAAAATGGACAGGTGGGGAGTGAGCAATCAGCCCCAGCATTTT; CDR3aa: CASSLKMDRWGVSNQPQHF